Listed below are T cell receptor beta chains from one sample, sequenced in a study of blood T cell repertoires in COVID-19. The assay was immunoSEQ multiplex PCR, and TCRdb's table has in-frame clones only and misses some. The sample holds 50,000 to 60,000 clones, about 82% seen once. Sequences were obtained from peripheral blood. These receptors were taken from a human donor in a cohort sampled during active COVID-19. CDR3s include the opening cysteine and the closing phenylalanine or tryptophan. D genes are given only for firm matches. Clone size is shown for a subset of rows, as once, few, many or a class of expanded clone.

J gene	V gene	D gene	clone size	CDR3 DNA	CDR3 protein
TRBJ1-2	TRBV5-4	.	.	TGTGCCAGCAGCCCCCGGAGTTCCGTGGGCTATGGCTACACCTTC	CASSPRSSVGYGYTF
TRBJ1-5	TRBV24-1	.	.	TGTGCCACCAGTGATGGGGGGAGGCCGGATCAGCCCCAGCATTTT	CATSDGGRPDQPQHF
TRBJ2-1	TRBV7-3	.	.	TGTGCCAGCAGCTCCCGGTACAGAGACAATGAGCAGTTCTTC	CASSSRYRDNEQFF
TRBJ2-3	TRBV9	TRBD1	.	TGTGCCAGCAGCGCCGGCACAGGGGACGGCACAGATACGCAGTATTTT	CASSAGTGDGTDTQYF
TRBJ2-7	TRBV6-5	.	once	TGTGCCAGCACCAACGGACAGAGGCAGTACTTC	CASTNGQRQYF
TRBJ1-4	TRBV28	TRBD1	once	TGTGCCAGCCGGGGACAGGCCCTTGCAACTAATGAAAAACTGTTTTTT	CASRGQALATNEKLFF
TRBJ2-7	TRBV7-9	TRBD2	.	TGTGCCAGCAGTTCGACCCTGACTAGCAGGGCTTACGAGCAGTACTTC	CASSSTLTSRAYEQYF
TRBJ2-7	TRBV5-1	TRBD2	.	TGCGCCAGCAGCCCGGGGGGTTCCTCCTACGAGCAGTACTTC	CASSPGGSSYEQYF
TRBJ2-7	TRBV29-1	.	.	TGCAGCGTTGGGCGGGACCCCTACGAGCAGTACTTC	CSVGRDPYEQYF
TRBJ2-4	TRBV6-2/TRBV6-3	.	.	TGTGCCAGCAGTTACTCGTTCCAGTCAGGGAACATTCAGTACTTC	CASSYSFQSGNIQYF
TRBJ2-3	TRBV6-6	.	.	TGTGCCAGCAGTCCGCAGGGCACAGATACGCAGTATTTT	CASSPQGTDTQYF
TRBJ2-7	TRBV5-5	.	.	TGTGCCAGCAGCTTGGTGACAGGAAAGTACGAGCAGTACTTC	CASSLVTGKYEQYF
TRBJ1-5	TRBV30	TRBD1	.	TGTGCCTGGAGTCCGGACAGGGGAAATCAGCCCCAGCATTTT	CAWSPDRGNQPQHF
TRBJ1-3	TRBV7-9	TRBD1	.	TGTGCCAGCAGCAAACAGGGGGCCTCTGGAAACACCATATATTTT	CASSKQGASGNTIYF
TRBJ1-2	TRBV7-2	TRBD1	.	TGTGCCAGCAGATCTCCCGGGACAGGGGATCACTATGGCTACACCTTC	CASRSPGTGDHYGYTF
TRBJ2-5	TRBV10-3	TRBD2	.	TGTGCCATCAGTGGTGGTAGCGGGAGGGCCGAGGAGACCCAGTACTTC	CAISGGSGRAEETQYF
TRBJ2-6	TRBV5-1	.	.	TGCGCCAGCAGCTCTAGTCCCGGGGCTGGGGCCAACGTCCTGACTTTC	CASSSSPGAGANVLTF
TRBJ1-3	TRBV3-1/TRBV3-2	TRBD1	.	TGTGCCAGCAGCCCAAACAGGGGCCACACCATATATTTT	CASSPNRGHTIYF
TRBJ2-6	TRBV7-2	.	.	TGTGCCAGCAGCTCACAGGGACAACTCTCTGGGGCCAACGTCCTGACTTTC	CASSSQGQLSGANVLTF
TRBJ1-5	TRBV4-2	.	.	TGTGCCAGCAGCCAAGATGGGGCAGGGTCCAATCAGCCCCAGCATTTT	CASSQDGAGSNQPQHF
TRBJ1-5	TRBV5-1	.	.	TGCGCCAGCAGCCCCCAGGGATTGGATAGCAATCAGCCCCAGCATTTT	CASSPQGLDSNQPQHF
TRBJ1-2	TRBV6-2/TRBV6-3	TRBD1	.	TGTGCCAGCAGTACGACAGGGAACTATGGCTACACCTTC	CASSTTGNYGYTF
TRBJ2-3	TRBV7-8	TRBD2	.	TGTGCCAGCAGCTACGCGGGGGTAGCAGATACGCAGTATTTT	CASSYAGVADTQYF
TRBJ1-5	TRBV7-2	.	.	TGTGCCAGCAGCTCATGGGGATCAGGGGATCAGCCCCAGCATTTT	CASSSWGSGDQPQHF
TRBJ2-1	TRBV7-2	TRBD2	.	TGTGCCAGCAGCTTAAGGGGTGATCGCGGGAGGGCCCTCTTC	CASSLRGDRGRALF
TRBJ2-7	TRBV6-2/TRBV6-3	TRBD1	once	TGTGCCAGCAGTTACGCCGGACAGGCCGAGCAGTACTTC	CASSYAGQAEQYF
TRBJ2-1	TRBV2	.	.	TGTGCCAGCCACCATCTAGGTGTCGATGAGCAGTTCTTC	CASHHLGVDEQFF
TRBJ2-7	TRBV27	.	.	TGTGCCAGCAGTCTTTTGGGAGCAGGCGAGCAGTACTTC	CASSLLGAGEQYF
TRBJ2-3	TRBV6-4	TRBD1	.	TGTGCCAGCAGTGACGGGCCAGGGGGTATTACGCAGTATTTT	CASSDGPGGITQYF
TRBJ1-2	TRBV18	TRBD1	.	TGTGCCAGCTCACCCACAGGGGAGGATCGTGGCTACACCTTC	CASSPTGEDRGYTF
TRBJ2-1	TRBV11-2	.	.	TGTGCCAGCAGCTTCACGGGACTTCTCAATGAGCAGTTCTTC	CASSFTGLLNEQFF
TRBJ2-3	TRBV5-1	TRBD2	.	TGCGCCAGCAGCTTAGCGGGAGGGCCATCAGATACGCAGTATTTT	CASSLAGGPSDTQYF
TRBJ2-3	TRBV19	.	.	TGTGCCAGTAGTGGCCCAGAAGGTGGACATCCAAGCACAGATACGCAGTATTTT	CASSGPEGGHPSTDTQYF
TRBJ2-1	TRBV9	.	.	TGTGCCAGCAGCGTTAGCAGGGGTGGGGAGCAGTTCTTC	CASSVSRGGEQFF
TRBJ1-2	TRBV28	.	few	TGTGCCAGCAGTTTGCGGGGCTATGGCTACACCTTC	CASSLRGYGYTF